This T cell receptor beta chain comes out of a study of glioma-infiltrating T cells. Amplification of TCR alpha and beta CDR3 regions from RNA used iRepertoire nested multiplex PCR. MiXCR was run by TCRdb on the multiplex PCR reads, yielding one entry per CDR3 protein. The repertoire holds a few hundred thousand distinct CDR3 sequences, with 41% as singletons. The CDR3 has 12 residues. The V end was cut by 8 bases, the J end by 2 bases, with 11 bases between. The germline V gene encodes CDR1 SQVTM and CDR2 ANQGSEA. The sequence was obtained from a human donor with low-grade glioma or glioblastoma, undergoing nonglioma brain surgery, or in good health (not recorded which). The specimen was glioma tissue, nonneoplastic brain tissue, or PBMCs (not recorded which). V gene TRBV29-1 combines with J gene TRBJ2-3; tentatively, D is TRBD1 (5 bases). CDR3: CSIVRATDTQYF. CDR3 DNA: TGCAGCATTGTCAGGGCCACAGATACGCAGTATTTT.